Listed below are T cell receptor beta chains from one sample, sequenced in a study of control samples from healthy donors and cancer patients. Some clones are missing from TCRdb's copy, which holds only in-frame ones; the method was immunoSEQ multiplex PCR. Of fewer than 200,000 clones in the sample, 93% are singletons; the top ten hold approximately 4%. Sequencing input: blood. The origin of the receptors is a woman in her sixties in good health. The CDR3 runs from the conserved cysteine through the conserved F or W. The order of the fields is J gene, CDR3 length, V gene, clone size, D gene, CDR3 protein, CDR3 DNA. The D gene is left open where the match is weak. A clone size is listed for some rows: how often the clone was seen (once, few, many), or a class if it is expanded.

>TRBJ1-1|16|TRBV14|-|-
CASSQDVGGLGTEAFF
TGTGCCAGCAGCCAAGATGTTGGGGGGCTGGGCACTGAAGCTTTCTTT
>TRBJ2-7|11|TRBV30|few|-
CAWTAGHEQYF
TGTGCCTGGACGGCCGGCCACGAGCAGTACTTC
>TRBJ1-1|13|TRBV6-5|-|TRBD1
CASRRQGHTEAFF
TGTGCCAGCCGGAGACAGGGACACACTGAAGCTTTCTTT
>TRBJ1-2|13|TRBV6-6|-|-
CASSYSEGYGYTF
TGTGCCAGCAGTTACTCTGAGGGATATGGCTACACCTTC
>TRBJ1-1|15|TRBV9|-|-
CASSVDVGQVTEAFF
TGTGCCAGCAGCGTAGACGTAGGGCAAGTCACTGAAGCTTTCTTT
>TRBJ1-1|11|TRBV20-1|-|-
CSAKGNTEAFF
TGCAGTGCTAAGGGGAACACTGAAGCTTTCTTT
>TRBJ2-3|13|TRBV12-3/TRBV12-4|-|-
CASKNRGRDTQYF
TGTGCCAGCAAAAATCGGGGGAGAGATACGCAGTATTTT
>TRBJ1-1|13|TRBV7-3|-|TRBD1
CASSSPGQGEAFF
TGTGCCAGCAGCTCTCCGGGACAGGGAGAAGCTTTCTTT
>TRBJ2-2|15|TRBV7-2|-|-
CASSPKGMNTGELFF
TGTGCCAGCAGCCCAAAGGGGATGAACACCGGGGAGCTGTTTTTT
>TRBJ2-2|17|TRBV19|-|TRBD2
CASSRGARGGFTGELFF
TGTGCCAGTAGTCGGGGGGCGCGCGGGGGGTTCACCGGGGAGCTGTTTTTT
>TRBJ1-5|13|TRBV2|-|-
CASSTGLDQPQHF
TGTGCCAGCAGTACGGGGTTGGATCAGCCCCAGCATTTT
>TRBJ2-3|14|TRBV15|-|-
CATSRDRRLNTQYF
TGTGCCACCAGCAGAGATCGTCGACTTAATACGCAGTATTTT
>TRBJ1-1|13|TRBV12-3/TRBV12-4|-|TRBD1
CASSRQGNTEAFF
TGTGCCAGCAGCAGACAGGGAAACACTGAAGCTTTCTTT
>TRBJ1-1|11|TRBV7-2|-|-
CASSPAREAFF
TGTGCCAGCAGCCCAGCCCGTGAGGCTTTCTTT
>TRBJ1-2|15|TRBV3-1/TRBV3-2|-|-
CASSLGQPRDYGYTF
TGTGCCAGCAGCCTCGGACAGCCTAGGGACTATGGCTACACCTTC
>TRBJ2-1|16|TRBV27|-|-
CASSLSVADSYNEQFF
TGTGCCAGCAGTTTATCGGTCGCAGATTCCTACAATGAGCAGTTCTTC
>TRBJ1-1|16|TRBV19|-|-
CASSWIKGGKNTEAFF
TGTGCCAGTAGCTGGATCAAGGGCGGGAAGAACACTGAAGCTTTCTTT
>TRBJ2-3|15|TRBV24-1|-|-
CATSVGGGSTDTQYF
TGTGCCACCAGTGTCGGTGGAGGGAGCACAGATACGCAGTATTTT
>TRBJ2-6|18|TRBV25-1|-|TRBD1
CASSRKPGTGAGANVLTF
TGTGCCAGCAGTAGAAAGCCCGGGACAGGGGCTGGGGCCAACGTCCTGACTTTC
>TRBJ2-2|15|TRBV9|-|-
CASSVGPPGTGELFF
TGTGCCAGCAGCGTAGGGCCCCCCGGCACCGGGGAGCTGTTTTTT
>TRBJ1-2|15|TRBV3-1/TRBV3-2|-|-
CASSLYLGARCGYTF
TGTGCCAGCAGCCTTTATCTGGGGGCGCGATGTGGCTACACCTTC
>TRBJ2-1|15|TRBV6-4|-|-
CASSDTGRRDNEQFF
TGTGCCAGCAGTGACACCGGTAGAAGGGACAATGAGCAGTTCTTC
>TRBJ2-4|19|TRBV6-1|-|TRBD2
CASSETGTSGGHGKNIQYF
TGTGCCAGCAGTGAAACCGGGACTAGCGGGGGGCACGGCAAAAACATTCAGTACTTC
>TRBJ1-2|15|TRBV7-2|-|-
CASSSRALANYGYTF
TGTGCCAGCAGCTCCAGGGCGTTAGCTAACTATGGCTACACCTTC
>TRBJ2-4|20|TRBV3-1/TRBV3-2|-|TRBD2
CASSLDPGLGSGVTKNIQYF
TGTGCCAGCAGCCTCGACCCGGGACTAGGTTCCGGGGTTACCAAAAACATTCAGTACTTC
>TRBJ1-1|13|TRBV19|-|-
CASSIDNKIEAFF
TGTGCCAGTAGTATAGATAATAAGATCGAAGCTTTCTTT
>TRBJ1-2|15|TRBV7-2|-|TRBD1
CASSLFRDRAYGYTF
TGTGCCAGCAGCTTATTCCGGGACAGGGCCTATGGCTACACCTTC
>TRBJ1-1|15|TRBV3-1/TRBV3-2|-|TRBD1
CASSQWTGFNTEAFF
TGTGCCAGCAGCCAATGGACAGGGTTCAACACTGAAGCTTTCTTT
>TRBJ1-4|13|TRBV19|-|-
CASSIVLNEKLFF
TGTGCCAGTAGTATTGTTCTTAATGAAAAACTGTTTTTT
>TRBJ2-1|17|TRBV18|-|TRBD2
CASSQRTSGGAYNEQFF
TGTGCCAGCTCACAGAGGACTAGCGGGGGGGCCTACAATGAGCAGTTCTTC
>TRBJ1-2|14|TRBV7-9|-|TRBD1
CASSMTGYSNGYTF
TGTGCCAGCAGTATGACAGGGTATAGTAATGGCTACACCTTC
>TRBJ2-3|17|TRBV29-1|-|TRBD2
CSVEEASGGPRPDTQYF
TGCAGCGTTGAAGAGGCTAGCGGGGGGCCCCGACCAGATACGCAGTATTTT
>TRBJ1-1|13|TRBV7-3|-|-
CASSLDRNTEAFF
TGTGCCAGCAGCCTTGACAGGAACACTGAAGCTTTCTTT
>TRBJ2-5|14|TRBV10-2|-|-
CASSESVGQETQYF
TGCGCCAGCAGTGAGTCTGTAGGGCAAGAGACCCAGTACTTC
>TRBJ1-4|15|TRBV6-4|-|TRBD1
CASSKEGAGAEKLFF
TGTGCCAGCAGTAAAGAGGGGGCCGGGGCTGAAAAACTGTTTTTT
>TRBJ1-4|15|TRBV9|-|TRBD1
CASSGGTGVREKLFF
TGTGCCAGCAGCGGCGGGACAGGGGTCCGTGAAAAACTGTTTTTT
>TRBJ1-3|16|TRBV11-2|few|-
CASSLDPRGGRNTIYF
TGTGCCAGCAGCTTAGATCCCAGGGGAGGTAGAAACACCATATATTTT
>TRBJ1-2|16|TRBV6-1|-|-
CASSGRVGFSNYGYTF
TGTGCCAGCAGTGGCCGAGTTGGGTTCTCCAACTATGGCTACACCTTC
>TRBJ1-6|17|TRBV19|-|TRBD1
CASSLRTGGVWNSPLHF
TGTGCCAGTAGTCTTAGGACAGGGGGAGTTTGGAATTCACCCCTCCACTTT
>TRBJ1-2|16|TRBV4-1|few|-
CASSQEGSAANYGYTF
TGCGCCAGCAGCCAAGAGGGCTCGGCAGCCAACTATGGCTACACCTTC